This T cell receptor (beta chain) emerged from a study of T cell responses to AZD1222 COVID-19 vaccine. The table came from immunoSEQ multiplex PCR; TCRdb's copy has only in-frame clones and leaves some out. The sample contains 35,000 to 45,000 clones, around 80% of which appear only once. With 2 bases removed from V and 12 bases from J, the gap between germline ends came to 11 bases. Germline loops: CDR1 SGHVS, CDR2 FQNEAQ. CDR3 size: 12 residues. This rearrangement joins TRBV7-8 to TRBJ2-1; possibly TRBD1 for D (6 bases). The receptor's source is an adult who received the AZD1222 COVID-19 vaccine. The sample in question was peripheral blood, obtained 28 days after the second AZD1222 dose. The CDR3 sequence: CASSLNPRGQFF. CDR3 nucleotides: TGTGCCAGCAGCTTAAACCCCAGGGGGCAGTTCTTC. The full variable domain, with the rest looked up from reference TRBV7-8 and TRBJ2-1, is GAGVSQSPRYKVAKRGQDVALRCDPISGHVSLFWYQQALGQGPEFLTYFQNEAQLDKSGLPSDRFFAERPEGSVSTLKIQRTQQEDSAVYLCASSLNPRGQFFGPGTRLTVL.